This section outlines one T cell receptor beta chain sequence together with its context. This clone's antigen is unknown. Per-base qualities were not stored, and no clone one base away is much larger. Collaborating institutions collected whole blood in K2EDTA tubes following their own protocols. Collaborator samples were shipped for TCRbeta analysis as frozen whole blood, isolated PBMCs, or DNA extracted from either sample type. From its cysteine to its phenylalanine, the CDR3 spans 15 amino acids. The kept DNA is CDR3 alone, 45 bases in frame from the first base. Cut back by 3 bases and 2 bases, the V and J ends lie 14 bases apart. Per the germline V gene, SGDLS is the CDR1 and YYNGEE is the CDR2. This sample is drawn from a study of blood T cell repertoires in COVID-19 (dated by TCRdb to between 2020 and 2021). Notes on the research overall: Samples covering the acute and convalescent phases of COVID-19 were provided by collaborators in the United States, Italy and Spain. The samples were drawn from the first 160 participants of the ongoing ImmuneRACE study and from some 1,300 subjects provided by 6 global collaborators. The prospective study material was composed of cDNA or gDNA derived from T cells, B-cell-depleted T cells, or PBMCs. Nearly every sample came with metadata listing a de-identified subject ID, COVID-19 status, age in years and sex. Deeply sampled blood TCRbeta repertoires from subjects exposed to, actively infected with, or recovered from COVID-19 were included in the dataset. The repertoires were released in a freely available public database meant as a resource for research on the immune response to SARS-CoV-2. Where available, HLA class I and class II types were obtained from metadata supplied by the sample provider rather than from assay-based typing.

General conclusions and limits of the study: The amount of clinical and demographic metadata varied by source and participant and was provided uncurated.

TCRbeta CDR3 regions were amplified from genomic DNA by means of the immunoSEQ Assay, a bias-controlled multiplex PCR. As for the authors' bioinformatics: Within the assay, amplification of reference gene primers was used to estimate how many nucleated cells each sample contained. To quantify the absolute abundance of each unique TCRbeta CDR3 rearrangement, sequence reads were collapsed and filtered. For each sample, productive Simpson clonality was calculated as the square root of Simpson's diversity index over productive rearrangements. TCRdb mirrors the immuneACCESS table, restricted to in-frame sequences. Some clones are absent from its copies; in checked studies, under half trace to an unresolved V gene, and the reason for the others is unknown. V, J and clone size were drawn from that table, and D and trimming were deduced from the DNA. The sample table records some 95,000 clones; 80% to 95% of these occur just once. The ten biggest clones cover approximately 2.2% of the sample.

This chain joins TRBV9 to TRBJ2-5, and the D gene may be TRBD2, 7 bases matching. The receptor was derived from a human donor with active COVID-19. The donor label of this sample is uncertain. Sample: peripheral blood. The DNA sequence is given as TGTGCCAGCAGCGACTCAAGGGGGGGGCAAGAGACCCAGTACTTC. The encoded protein is CASSDSRGGQETQYF.